This T cell receptor beta chain appears in the sequencing data of a study of blood T cell repertoires in COVID-19 (TCRdb year 2020). For context, the study as a whole: The collaborator samples originated in the United States, Italy and Spain and spanned the acute and convalescent phases of COVID-19. The prospective study material was composed of cDNA or gDNA derived from T cells, B-cell-depleted T cells, or PBMCs. Where HLA class I and class II types were available, the types were taken from metadata supplied by the sample provider, not from assay-based typing. The dataset comprised deeply sampled blood TCRbeta repertoires from subjects exposed to, actively infected with, or recovered from COVID-19. Samples were obtained from the ongoing ImmuneRACE study (first 160 participants) and from about 1,300 subjects provided by 6 global collaborators. The repertoires were released in a freely available public database intended as a resource for research on the immune response to SARS-CoV-2. A de-identified subject ID, COVID-19 status, age in years and sex were almost always included in the sample metadata. Points the paper makes about the study in general: Clinical and demographic metadata were provided uncurated, with the amount varying by source and participant.

TCRbeta CDR3 regions were amplified from genomic DNA using the immunoSEQ Assay, a bias-controlled multiplex PCR. In the authors' own workflow: The number of nucleated cells in each sample was estimated by amplification of reference gene primers within the assay. Sequence reads were collapsed and filtered to measure the absolute abundance of every unique TCRbeta CDR3 rearrangement. For each sample, productive Simpson clonality was calculated as the square root of Simpson's diversity index across productive rearrangements. TCRdb took this table from immuneACCESS and kept in-frame rearrangements with V and J called. Such tables lack part of the clones; where checked against another copy, unresolved V genes explain under half of the gap, and the rest is unexplained. Clonal size and the V and J genes are those of that table, whereas D and trimming came from the DNA. Present in this sample are some 90,000 clones, 75% to 90% of which were seen just once. 0.95% to 1.5% of the sample lies in the top ten.

Cut back by 2 bases and 0 bases, the V and J ends lie 15 bases apart. The germline V gene (reference sequence) sets CDR1 to SGHNT and CDR2 to YYREEE. From the cysteine through the phenylalanine, the CDR3 covers 16 amino acids. Left in the record is the CDR3 DNA by itself, 48 bases read in frame from the first base. The collaborating institutions used their own protocols to collect whole blood in K2EDTA tubes. Collaborator samples were shipped for TCRbeta analysis as frozen whole blood, isolated PBMCs, or DNA extracted from either sample type. As for this clone: Its target antigen remains unknown. Base qualities are not provided; no much larger clone lies one nucleotide away.

The chain joins TRBV5-4 to TRBJ2-7, with TRBD2 as a weak D call on 6 bases. The source of this sequence is an elderly man with active or convalescent COVID-19. The sequencing input was peripheral blood. For the CDR3, the sequence is CASSFQTSSVSYEQYF. The nucleotide sequence reads TGTGCCAGCAGCTTTCAGACATCTAGCGTCTCCTACGAGCAGTACTTC. The variable domain in full, with residues beyond the CDR3 obtained from the reference TRBV5-4 and TRBJ2-7 genes, is ETGVTQSPTHLIKTRGQQVTLRCSSQSGHNTVSWYQQALGQGPQFIFQYYREEENGRGNFPPRFSGLQFPNYSSELNVNALELDDSALYLCASSFQTSSVSYEQYFGPGTRLTVT.